The clone carrying this T cell receptor beta chain was counted once. Trimming left V 7 bases short and J 5 bases short, with 14 bases between. Looked up from germline, CDR1 is MNHEY and CDR2 is SVGEGT. The CDR3 contains 13 residues. The TCRbeta library incorporated unique molecular identifiers. A single record per CDR3 protein comes from TCRdb applying MiXCR to the PCR reads. The sample contains about 610,000 distinct CDR3 sequences, 10% to 13% of which appear only once. This sample was taken from a study of T-cell reconstitution after alpha-beta-depleted transplantation in children. The source was PBMCs from the stem cell graft donor, collected from the stem cell graft. This clonotype was obtained from a human donor who donated a stem cell graft to a child with acute myeloid leukemia. The rearrangement uses TRBV6-2 or TRBV6-3 and TRBJ2-5, with D possibly matching TRBD2 (6 bases). The CDR3 DNA is TGTGCCAGCACCCGGGAGATGGGGGAGACCCAGTACTTC. It encodes CASTREMGETQYF.